This T cell receptor beta chain was sequenced in a study of identical twins. General study points: Beta out-of-frame sequences showed weaker excess sharing between twins. Invariant populations such as MAIT and iNKT cells could partly muddle zero-insertion analyses. Abundant beta clonotypes from cord blood had fewer insertions, unlike memory repertoires, which showed none. Conclusions relied on cross-sectional statistical analysis, not following the same donors.

Worth noting for this clonotype: Its antigen is not identified. One end of the junction does not line up with germline, which may come from a read error.

This CDR3 spans 17 amino acids. CDR1 MNHNS and CDR2 SASEGT come from the germline V gene. One entry per CDR3 protein results from TCRdb running MiXCR on the 5' RACE reads. This table has more than 1.5 million distinct CDR3 sequences, around 29% appearing once. The clonotype was recovered from a newborn girl in good health. The sequencing input was cord blood. The chain links TRBV6-1 to TRBJ2-1; TRBD2 matches at 8 bases. The DNA of the CDR3 is TGTGCCACCATCTTCACAGTCAGCGGGAGAGTGTACATTGAGCAGTTCTTC. This encodes CATIFTVSGRVYIEQFF.